This is a list of T cell receptor beta chains from one sample in a study of technical replicates of blood from several donors. The method was immunoSEQ multiplex PCR; TCRdb's version includes in-frame clones alone and lacks a portion of them. The sample lists tens of thousands of clones, over 90% occurring once. The sample was PBMCs. These TCRs come from a human donor in good health. Some clones in this sample may be carry-over from other donors' samples. The CDR3 runs from the conserved cysteine through the conserved F or W. Each record gives: V gene, J gene, D gene, clone size, CDR3 DNA, CDR3 protein. The D gene is left open where the match is weak. A row's size may be missing; if present it is once, few, many or a size class.

TRBV14,TRBJ2-7,.,.,TGTGCCAGCAGGGAGTCGCTGGACTACGAGCAGTACTTC,CASRESLDYEQYF
TRBV15,TRBJ2-6,.,few,TGTGCCACCAGCACCACCCCCCGGGGGGCCGGGGCCAACGTCCTGACTTTC,CATSTTPRGAGANVLTF
TRBV29-1,TRBJ1-2,.,.,TGCAGCGTTGTTCAAGACTCGGGTGGCTACACCTTC,CSVVQDSGGYTF
TRBV7-2,TRBJ2-7,.,once,TGTGCCAGCAGCCCGACTATTCGCGAGCAGTACTTC,CASSPTIREQYF
TRBV7-9,TRBJ2-7,TRBD1,.,TGTGCCAGCAGCCTATGGGGACAGGGCGCCGAGCAGTACTTC,CASSLWGQGAEQYF
TRBV6-1,TRBJ1-1,TRBD1,.,TGTGCCAGCCACGGGGGACAGGGAGGTACTGAAGCTTTCTTT,CASHGGQGGTEAFF
TRBV19,TRBJ1-5,.,.,TGTGCCAGTAGTAAAAACACACCGACTGGGAATCAGCCCCAGCATTTT,CASSKNTPTGNQPQHF
TRBV5-6,TRBJ2-3,TRBD2,.,TGTGCCACCAAAACCCCGCGGGACTACACAGATACGCAGTATTTT,CATKTPRDYTDTQYF
TRBV6-5,TRBJ2-1,TRBD2,.,TGTGCCACCCGGGGGACTAACTACAATGAGCAGTTCTTC,CATRGTNYNEQFF
TRBV6-5,TRBJ2-1,TRBD2,.,TGTGCCAGCAGTTCTCCCAGCGGGAGCTTCTATGAGCAGTTCTTC,CASSSPSGSFYEQFF
TRBV19,TRBJ1-3,TRBD1,.,TGTGCCAGTAGTGAGGACAGGGGGCCACCTGGAAACACCATATATTTT,CASSEDRGPPGNTIYF
TRBV5-1,TRBJ1-1,.,few,TGCGCCAGCAGGGCAGGGGTGGGGACGAACACTGAAGCTTTCTTT,CASRAGVGTNTEAFF
TRBV15,TRBJ2-4,TRBD2,.,TGTGCCACCAGCAGAGATCGGGCTAGCGGGCCACAGAGGGCCAAAAACATTCAGTACTTC,CATSRDRASGPQRAKNIQYF
TRBV9,TRBJ2-1,TRBD1,.,TGTGCCAGCAGCGCCCAAGGACAGGGGGCCTATGAGCAGTTCTTC,CASSAQGQGAYEQFF
TRBV11-2,TRBJ1-2,TRBD1,.,TGTGCCAGCAGCTCGACACCGGGACAGGGGATGAGCTACACCTTC,CASSSTPGQGMSYTF
TRBV5-3,TRBJ2-1,TRBD2,.,TGTGCCAGAATCGGATCAGGGGCGGGAGGCCTCTCCTACAATGAGCAGTTCTTC,CARIGSGAGGLSYNEQFF
TRBV7-2,TRBJ2-1,TRBD2,.,TGTGCCAGCGGGCGGGAGAGAGTGTACAATGAGCAGTTCTTC,CASGRERVYNEQFF
TRBV18,TRBJ1-4,.,once,TGTGCCAGCTCACGTTTAATCTCAACTAATGAAAAACTGTTTTTT,CASSRLISTNEKLFF
TRBV9,TRBJ2-2,.,.,TGTGCCAGCAGCGCATCCACTTCGGGCACCGGGGAGCTGTTTTTT,CASSASTSGTGELFF
TRBV9,TRBJ2-5,TRBD2,.,TGTGCCAGCAGCGTAGCTACTAGCGGGAGTGAGACCCAGTACTTC,CASSVATSGSETQYF
TRBV18,TRBJ2-3,.,.,TGTGCCAGCTCCCAAGACATATCTAGCACAGATACGCAGTATTTT,CASSQDISSTDTQYF
TRBV19,TRBJ2-6,TRBD1,.,TGTGCCAGTAGTACGGGACAGGGGTTCTCAGGGGCCAACGTCCTGACTTTC,CASSTGQGFSGANVLTF
TRBV2,TRBJ1-5,TRBD1,.,TGTGCCGGGGGACAGGGGCGTCAGCCCCAGCATTTT,CAGGQGRQPQHF
TRBV7-2,TRBJ1-3,.,.,TGTGCCAGCAGCTTAGGCAGGATCTCTGGAAACACCATATATTTT,CASSLGRISGNTIYF
TRBV29-1,TRBJ2-2,TRBD2,.,TGCAGCGTTGCTAGCGGGACCTACACCGGGGAGCTGTTTTTT,CSVASGTYTGELFF
TRBV5-4,TRBJ2-3,.,.,TGTGCCAGCTCGGCCGGGGCTAGCGGCACAGATACGCAGTATTTT,CASSAGASGTDTQYF
TRBV4-1,TRBJ2-3,TRBD2,.,TGCGCCAGCAGCCATTACGGCGGGAGGGGAGACACAGATACGCAGTATTTT,CASSHYGGRGDTDTQYF
TRBV4-2,TRBJ2-2,TRBD2,.,TGTGCCAGCAGCCGACAATCCCCTACCGGGACTAGCGGGAGGGCGGGCACCGGGGAGCTGTTTTTT,CASSRQSPTGTSGRAGTGELFF
TRBV6-1,TRBJ2-7,.,once,TGTGCCAGCAGTAGCGGCGGATCCTACGAGCAGTACTTC,CASSSGGSYEQYF
TRBV9,TRBJ2-7,.,.,TGTGCCAGCAGCTTGTCGGGGTCTTACGAGCAGTACTTC,CASSLSGSYEQYF
TRBV7-8,TRBJ2-7,.,.,TGTGCCAGCAGCCCACTAGCAGAACCGAGCTACGAGCAGTACTTC,CASSPLAEPSYEQYF
TRBV2,TRBJ1-1,.,.,TGTGCCACGCGGGAACGGACGAACACTGAAGCTTTCTTT,CATRERTNTEAFF
TRBV19,TRBJ1-1,TRBD1,few,TGTGCCATCAGCGAGGGGGCCGGGAACACTGAAGCTTTCTTT,CAISEGAGNTEAFF
TRBV7-9,TRBJ2-7,.,.,TGTGTCATAGGGGAGGGGGGGTACGAGCAGTACTTC,CVIGEGGYEQYF
TRBV5-4,TRBJ2-3,TRBD2,.,TGTGCCAGCAGCGGAGCGGGGGGACTCACAGATACGCAGTATTTT,CASSGAGGLTDTQYF
TRBV27,TRBJ1-1,.,.,TGTGCCAGCAGTTTAACCGGAGGCGCTTTCTTT,CASSLTGGAFF
TRBV19,TRBJ2-5,TRBD1,.,TGTGCCAGTAGTATAGGGGGACAGGGCTCCCAAGAGACCCAGTACTTC,CASSIGGQGSQETQYF
TRBV5-1,TRBJ2-6,.,.,TGCGCCAGCAGCTTTATTGGAGGGGATGGGGCCAACGTCCTGACTTTC,CASSFIGGDGANVLTF
TRBV19,TRBJ2-4,TRBD2,once,TGTGCCAGTAGTATCTCCTCGTTATCCCCTAGCGGGAGTCTTAACATTCAGTACTTC,CASSISSLSPSGSLNIQYF
TRBV30,TRBJ2-2,TRBD1,.,TGTGCCTGGAGTGTTCCCGACAGGGCGAACACCGGGGAGCTGTTTTTT,CAWSVPDRANTGELFF
TRBV5-6,TRBJ1-1,.,.,TGTGCCAGCAGCATTGGGCCCCTCATGAACACTGAAGCTTTCTTT,CASSIGPLMNTEAFF
TRBV6-9,TRBJ2-1,TRBD2,.,TGTGCCAGCAGAGATTCAGCGGGGCGAACCTACAATGAGCAGTTCTTC,CASRDSAGRTYNEQFF
TRBV5-1,TRBJ1-1,TRBD1,.,TGCGCCAGCAGCCAGCAAACAGGGGACAAATCCTTCTTT,CASSQQTGDKSFF
TRBV6-5,TRBJ1-1,TRBD1,.,TGTGCCAGCAGTTTAACAGGGGGGTACACTGAAGCTTTCTTT,CASSLTGGYTEAFF
TRBV7-8,TRBJ1-2,TRBD1,.,TGTGCCAGCAGCTTAGGGACAGGGGCGAGATCTAACTATGGCTACACCTTC,CASSLGTGARSNYGYTF
TRBV30,TRBJ2-1,.,.,TGTGCCTGGAGTGTACAGGCGGGACAGCAGTTCTTC,CAWSVQAGQQFF
TRBV2,TRBJ2-3,.,.,TGTGCCAGCAGTTCGTCAGATACGCAGTATTTT,CASSSSDTQYF
TRBV4-3,TRBJ2-7,.,.,TGCGCCAGCAGCCAAGATCCTAGCAGCTACGAGCAGTACTTC,CASSQDPSSYEQYF
TRBV10-3,TRBJ1-3,.,.,TGTGCCATCAGCCCCTGGGATGCCAGGGGTCTTTTCTCTGGAAACACCATATATTTT,CAISPWDARGLFSGNTIYF
TRBV2,TRBJ2-4,TRBD1,.,TGTGCCAGCAGTGAAGCTGACAGGGTAGGGTACTTC,CASSEADRVGYF
TRBV7-8,TRBJ1-2,.,.,TGTGCCAGCAGCCAAGGGGGGGGGAGAGGTGGCTACACCTTC,CASSQGGGRGGYTF
TRBV5-1,TRBJ2-4,TRBD2,.,TGCGCCAGCAGCTTGGACCCTAGCGGGGCCGACCTAGCCAAAAACATTCAGTACTTC,CASSLDPSGADLAKNIQYF
TRBV6-1,TRBJ2-1,.,.,TGTGCCAGCAGTCGTCTGGTAGGGGGGCAGTTCTTC,CASSRLVGGQFF
TRBV29-1,TRBJ1-4,TRBD1,.,TGCAGCACCCGGGACAGGACTAATGAAAAACTGTTTTTT,CSTRDRTNEKLFF
TRBV9,TRBJ2-5,.,.,TGTGCCAGCAGCGCGGACAGCCCTGCCCAAGAGACCCAGTACTTC,CASSADSPAQETQYF